This is a list of T cell receptor beta chains from one sample in a study of early T cells in non-severe SARS-CoV-2 infection. TCRdb analysed the 5' RACE reads with MiXCR anew, one entry per CDR3 protein. The sample consists of tens of thousands of distinct CDR3 sequences, approximately 12% of them appearing once. The specimen was whole blood, collected at baseline. The source of these receptors is an adult who was a healthcare worker with PCR-confirmed SARS-CoV-2 infection or an uninfected control (not recorded which). Both conserved end residues are part of each CDR3. The D gene is left open where the match is weak. Clone size is given for some rows only: seen once, a few or many times, or a class if the clone is expanded.

j_gene: TRBJ2-5
abundance: -
v_gene: TRBV29-1
d_gene: TRBD2
CDR3nt: TGCACCGCCGGGGCTAGCGGGAGTGGAGAGACCCAGTACTTC
CDR3aa: CTAGASGSGETQYF

j_gene: TRBJ1-2
abundance: many
v_gene: TRBV9
d_gene: -
CDR3nt: TGTGCCAGCAGCGTAGCGAACTATGGCTACACCTTC
CDR3aa: CASSVANYGYTF

j_gene: TRBJ1-1
abundance: once
v_gene: TRBV5-1
d_gene: -
CDR3nt: TGCGCCAGCCGGATGAGCGGCACTGAAGCTTTCTTT
CDR3aa: CASRMSGTEAFF

j_gene: TRBJ1-1
abundance: -
v_gene: TRBV6-6
d_gene: -
CDR3nt: TGTGCCAGCAGCCCCGGTCCGGAGGTGAACACTGAAGCTTTCTTT
CDR3aa: CASSPGPEVNTEAFF

j_gene: TRBJ2-1
abundance: many
v_gene: TRBV13
d_gene: TRBD2
CDR3nt: TGTGCCAGCAGCTTAGGCCGGTCTAGCGGGATTTTCGGTGAGCAGTTCTTC
CDR3aa: CASSLGRSSGIFGEQFF

j_gene: TRBJ2-1
abundance: few
v_gene: TRBV20-1
d_gene: TRBD2
CDR3nt: TGCAGTGCCACACTAGCGGGGACTGAGCAGTTCTTC
CDR3aa: CSATLAGTEQFF

j_gene: TRBJ2-7
abundance: few
v_gene: TRBV3-1
d_gene: TRBD2
CDR3nt: TGTGCCAGCAGCCAAGATGGAGCGGGGGAGTACTTC
CDR3aa: CASSQDGAGEYF

j_gene: TRBJ2-7
abundance: few
v_gene: TRBV6-6
d_gene: -
CDR3nt: TGTGCCAGCAGTTACTCAGGCCCCTACGAGCAGTACTTC
CDR3aa: CASSYSGPYEQYF

j_gene: TRBJ2-7
abundance: once
v_gene: TRBV2
d_gene: -
CDR3nt: TGTGCCAGCAAGCCAGACCTTAGCTCCTACGAGCAGTACTTC
CDR3aa: CASKPDLSSYEQYF

j_gene: TRBJ2-1
abundance: -
v_gene: TRBV7-3
d_gene: -
CDR3nt: TGTGCCAGCAGCTTAAACGGATACAATGAGCAGTTCTTC
CDR3aa: CASSLNGYNEQFF

j_gene: TRBJ1-2
abundance: few
v_gene: TRBV6-5
d_gene: TRBD1
CDR3nt: TGTGCCAGCAGTTACTCCGGGACAGGGTACCCTAACTATGGCTACACCTTC
CDR3aa: CASSYSGTGYPNYGYTF

j_gene: TRBJ2-7
abundance: few
v_gene: TRBV10-3
d_gene: TRBD1
CDR3nt: TGTGCCATCAGCGGGACAGTGACAAACGAGCAGTACTTC
CDR3aa: CAISGTVTNEQYF

j_gene: TRBJ1-1
abundance: -
v_gene: TRBV28
d_gene: -
CDR3nt: TGTGCCAGCAGTTTATTAGGGCTAGGTCGCACTGAAGCTTTCTTT
CDR3aa: CASSLLGLGRTEAFF

j_gene: TRBJ1-1
abundance: -
v_gene: TRBV28
d_gene: -
CDR3nt: TGTGCCAGCAGTTTATGGACAACCCAGAGGACTGAAGCTTTCTTT
CDR3aa: CASSLWTTQRTEAFF

j_gene: TRBJ2-5
abundance: -
v_gene: TRBV30
d_gene: -
CDR3nt: TGTGCCTGGAGTAGTGGGCTGGAGACCCAGTACTTC
CDR3aa: CAWSSGLETQYF

j_gene: TRBJ1-2
abundance: -
v_gene: TRBV7-9
d_gene: TRBD1
CDR3nt: TGTGCCAGCAGTACGACAGGGTTAGACTATGGCTACACCTTC
CDR3aa: CASSTTGLDYGYTF

j_gene: TRBJ2-1
abundance: -
v_gene: TRBV6-1
d_gene: -
CDR3nt: TGTGCCAGCAGTGCCGGGACGGCCTACAATGAGCAGTTCTTC
CDR3aa: CASSAGTAYNEQFF

j_gene: TRBJ2-7
abundance: -
v_gene: TRBV7-2
d_gene: -
CDR3nt: TGTGCCAGCAGCGCACCTCGGGCCTCCTCCTACGAGCAGTACTTC
CDR3aa: CASSAPRASSYEQYF

j_gene: TRBJ1-1
abundance: many
v_gene: TRBV7-3
d_gene: -
CDR3nt: TGTGCCAGCAGCACGGACCCTTCAGGGATAACTGAAGCTTTCTTT
CDR3aa: CASSTDPSGITEAFF

j_gene: TRBJ1-5
abundance: few
v_gene: TRBV30
d_gene: TRBD1
CDR3nt: TGTGCCTGGAGCACACAGGGGGGTCAGCCCCAGCATTTT
CDR3aa: CAWSTQGGQPQHF

j_gene: TRBJ2-3
abundance: -
v_gene: TRBV18
d_gene: -
CDR3nt: TGTGCCAGCTCAGGAGACGGTGCAGATACGCAGTATTTT
CDR3aa: CASSGDGADTQYF

j_gene: TRBJ2-2
abundance: many
v_gene: TRBV6-5
d_gene: TRBD1
CDR3nt: TGTGCCAGCAGTTCAGGGGGCTCGAACACCGGGGAGCTGTTTTTT
CDR3aa: CASSSGGSNTGELFF

j_gene: TRBJ2-3
abundance: -
v_gene: TRBV7-2
d_gene: TRBD2
CDR3nt: TGTGCCAGCAGCCCGGTAGCGGGGGGCGGGGATACGCAGTATTTT
CDR3aa: CASSPVAGGGDTQYF

j_gene: TRBJ1-5
abundance: many
v_gene: TRBV24-1
d_gene: -
CDR3nt: TGTGCCACCAGTGATACAGGGAGGCCCCAGCATTTT
CDR3aa: CATSDTGRPQHF

j_gene: TRBJ1-2
abundance: few
v_gene: TRBV18
d_gene: -
CDR3nt: TGTGCCAGCTCACCCCTGGGGGACTCCATCGGCTACACCTTC
CDR3aa: CASSPLGDSIGYTF

j_gene: TRBJ2-3
abundance: few
v_gene: TRBV7-6
d_gene: -
CDR3nt: TGTGCCAGCAGTAAGGAGGCAGGGAGTACAGATACGCAGTATTTT
CDR3aa: CASSKEAGSTDTQYF

j_gene: TRBJ1-5
abundance: many
v_gene: TRBV12-3/TRBV12-4
d_gene: -
CDR3nt: TGTGCCAGCAGCATCCATGGGACCCCTGCTCAGCCCCAGCATTTT
CDR3aa: CASSIHGTPAQPQHF